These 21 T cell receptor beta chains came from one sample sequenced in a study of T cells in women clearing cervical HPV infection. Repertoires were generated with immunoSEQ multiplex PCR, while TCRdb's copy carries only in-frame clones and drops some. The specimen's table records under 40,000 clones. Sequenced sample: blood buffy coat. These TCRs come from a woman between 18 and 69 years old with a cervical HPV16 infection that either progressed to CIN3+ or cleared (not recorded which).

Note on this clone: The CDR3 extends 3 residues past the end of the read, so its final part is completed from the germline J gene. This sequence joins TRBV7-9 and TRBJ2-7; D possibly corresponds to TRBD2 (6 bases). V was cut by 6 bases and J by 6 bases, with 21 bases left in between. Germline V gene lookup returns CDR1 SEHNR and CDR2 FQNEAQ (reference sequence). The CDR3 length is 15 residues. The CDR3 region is CASSFGTWDFAEQYF. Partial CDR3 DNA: TGTGCCAGCAGTTTCGGGACGTGGGACTTCGCCGAG.

The CDR3 sequence is CASSRGERGASTDTQYF. The sequenced CDR3 bases are TGCGCCAGCAGCCGCGGGGAGCGGGGTGCTAGCACAGATACG. This chain uses TRBV4-1 with TRBJ2-3; TRBD2 matches at 7 bases. Read coverage stops 3 residues before the CDR3 terminus; the germline J gene supplies the remainder. This CDR3 has 17 amino acids. Germline V CDR1 and CDR2: MGHRA, YSYEKL. V lost 4 bases, J lost 0 bases, and 10 bases stayed unmatched.

CDR3 in amino acids: CASSLPHWGPGGTEAFF. CDR3 DNA (partial): TGTGCCAGCTCGCTACCCCATTGGGGACCCGGGGGCACTGAA. The chain uses TRBV18 and TRBJ1-1, with D perhaps matching TRBD1 (5 bases). The read ends 3 residues before the CDR3 terminus; that terminus is restored from the germline J gene. Germline assignment: CDR1 KGHSH and CDR2 LQKENI. The CDR3 is 17 amino acids. The V end lost 6 bases, the J end lost 4 bases, and 24 bases lay between the germline ends.

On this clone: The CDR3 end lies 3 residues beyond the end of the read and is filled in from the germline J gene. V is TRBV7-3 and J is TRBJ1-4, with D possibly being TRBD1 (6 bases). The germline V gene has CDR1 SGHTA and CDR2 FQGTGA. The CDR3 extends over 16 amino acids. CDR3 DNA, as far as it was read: TGTGCCAGCAGCTTAGACAGGAGTTCTGGGGCCAACGTA. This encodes CASSLDRSSGANV. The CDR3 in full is CASSLDRSSGANVLFF.

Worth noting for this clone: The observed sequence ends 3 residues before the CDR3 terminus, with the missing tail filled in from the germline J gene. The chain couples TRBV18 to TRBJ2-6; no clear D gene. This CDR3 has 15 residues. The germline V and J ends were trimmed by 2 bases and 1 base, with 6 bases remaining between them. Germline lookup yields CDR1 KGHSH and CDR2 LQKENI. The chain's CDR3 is CASSPEVSGANVLTF. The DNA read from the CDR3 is TGTGCCAGCTCACCAGAGGTATCTGGGGCCAACGTC. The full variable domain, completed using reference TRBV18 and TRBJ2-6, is NAGVMQNPRHLVRRRGQEARLRCSPMKGHSHVYWYRQLPEEGLKFMVYLQKENIIDESGMPKERFSAEFPKEGPSILRIQQVVRGDSAAYFCASSPEVSGANVLTFGAGSRLTVL.

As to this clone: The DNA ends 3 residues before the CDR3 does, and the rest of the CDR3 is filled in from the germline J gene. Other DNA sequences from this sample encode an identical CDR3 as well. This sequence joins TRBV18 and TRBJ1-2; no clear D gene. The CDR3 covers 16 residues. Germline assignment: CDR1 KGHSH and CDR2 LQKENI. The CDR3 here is CASSPRLAGESNDYTF. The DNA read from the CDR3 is TGTGCCAGCTCCCCTCGCCTAGCGGGAGAATCCAATGAC. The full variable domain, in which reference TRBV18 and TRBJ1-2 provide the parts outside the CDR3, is NAGVMQNPRHLVRRRGQEARLRCSPMKGHSHVYWYRQLPEEGLKFMVYLQKENIIDESGMPKERFSAEFPKEGPSILRIQQVVRGDSAAYFCASSPRLAGESNDYTFGSGTRLTVV.

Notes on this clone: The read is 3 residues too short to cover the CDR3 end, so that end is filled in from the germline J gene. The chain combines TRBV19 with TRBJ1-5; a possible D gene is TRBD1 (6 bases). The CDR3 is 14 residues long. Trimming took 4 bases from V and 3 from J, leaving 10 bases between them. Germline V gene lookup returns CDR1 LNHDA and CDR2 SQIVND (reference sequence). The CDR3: CASSSGTPNQPQHF. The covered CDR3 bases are TGTGCCAGTAGTAGTGGGACACCCAATCAGCCC.

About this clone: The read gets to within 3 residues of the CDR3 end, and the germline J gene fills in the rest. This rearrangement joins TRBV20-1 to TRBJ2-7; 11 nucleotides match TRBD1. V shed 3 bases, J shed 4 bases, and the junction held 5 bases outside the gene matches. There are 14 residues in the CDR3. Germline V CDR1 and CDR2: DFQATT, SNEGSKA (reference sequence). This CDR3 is CSASTGTGGYEQYF. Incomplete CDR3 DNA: TGCAGTGCTAGTACCGGGACAGGGGGATACGAG.

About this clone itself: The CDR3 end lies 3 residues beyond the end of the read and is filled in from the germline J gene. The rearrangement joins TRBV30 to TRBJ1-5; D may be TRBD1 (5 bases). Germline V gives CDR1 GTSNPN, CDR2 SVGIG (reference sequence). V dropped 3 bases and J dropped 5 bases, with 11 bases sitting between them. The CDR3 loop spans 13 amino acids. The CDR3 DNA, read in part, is TGTGCCTGGAGCAGACAGCAAGATCAGCCC. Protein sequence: CAWSRQQDQP. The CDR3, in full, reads CAWSRQQDQPQHF.

The sequenced CDR3 bases are TGTGCCAGTAGTGACGGCAACACAGGTCACAGCTCTGGAAACACC. Translated, it gives CASSDGNTGHSSGNT. The entire CDR3 sequence reads CASSDGNTGHSSGNTIYF. The chain joins TRBV19 to TRBJ1-3, with a weak D call TRBD1 (5 bases). Read sequence stops 3 residues before the CDR3 end, and the germline J gene provides the missing end. The CDR3 has 18 amino acids. The V gene lost 5 bases and the J gene lost 0 bases, with 20 bases spanning the gap. Germline CDR1 LNHDA, CDR2 SQIVND (reference sequence).

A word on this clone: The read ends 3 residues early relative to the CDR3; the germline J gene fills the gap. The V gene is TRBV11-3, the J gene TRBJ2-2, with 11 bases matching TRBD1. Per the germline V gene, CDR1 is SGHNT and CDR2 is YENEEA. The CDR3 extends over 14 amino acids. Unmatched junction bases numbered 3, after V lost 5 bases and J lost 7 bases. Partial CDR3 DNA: TGTGCCAGCAGCCGGGACAGGGGGAACGGGGAG. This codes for CASSRDRGNGE. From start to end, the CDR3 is CASSRDRGNGELFF.

Partial CDR3 DNA: TGTGCCAGCAGCTTAGTGCAGGGGTACAATGAG. This codes for CASSLVQGYNE. The whole CDR3 reads CASSLVQGYNEQFF. The J gene is TRBJ2-1, the V gene TRBV7-6, with D possibly matching TRBD1 (6 bases). The CDR3 end is not reached by the read, which stops 3 residues before it; the germline J gene fills it in. The germline V and J ends were trimmed by 1 base and 4 bases, with 8 bases remaining between them. The CDR3 totals 14 residues. Germline V CDR1 and CDR2: SGHVS, FNYEAQ.

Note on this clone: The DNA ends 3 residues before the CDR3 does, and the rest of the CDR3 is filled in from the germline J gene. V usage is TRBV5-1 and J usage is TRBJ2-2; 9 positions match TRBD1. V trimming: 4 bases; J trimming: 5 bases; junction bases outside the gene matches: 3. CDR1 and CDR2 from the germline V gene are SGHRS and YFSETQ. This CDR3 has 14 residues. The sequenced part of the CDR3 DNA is TGCGCCAGCAGCCACGGACAGGGGACCGGGGAG. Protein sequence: CASSHGQGTGE. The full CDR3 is CASSHGQGTGELFF.

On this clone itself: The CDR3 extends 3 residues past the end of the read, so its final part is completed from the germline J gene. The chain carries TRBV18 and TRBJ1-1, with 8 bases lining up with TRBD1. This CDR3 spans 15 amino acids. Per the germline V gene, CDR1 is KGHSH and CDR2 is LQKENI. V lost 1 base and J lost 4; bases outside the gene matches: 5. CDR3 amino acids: CASSPQTGVVTEAFF. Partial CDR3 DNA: TGTGCCAGCTCACCACAGACAGGGGTAGTCACTGAA.

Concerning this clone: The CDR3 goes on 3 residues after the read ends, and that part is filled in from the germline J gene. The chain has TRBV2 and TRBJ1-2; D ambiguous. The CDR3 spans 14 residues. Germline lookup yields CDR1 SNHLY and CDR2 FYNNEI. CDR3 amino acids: CASNEGLAPYDYTF. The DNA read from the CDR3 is TGTGCCAGCAACGAGGGTCTAGCACCCTACGAC.

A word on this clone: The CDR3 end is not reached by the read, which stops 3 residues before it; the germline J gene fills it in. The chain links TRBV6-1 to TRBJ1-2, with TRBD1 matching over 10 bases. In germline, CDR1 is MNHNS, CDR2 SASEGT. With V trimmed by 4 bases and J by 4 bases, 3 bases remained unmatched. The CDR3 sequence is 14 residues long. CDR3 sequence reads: CASSGDRGVYGYTF. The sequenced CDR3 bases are TGTGCCAGCAGTGGGGACAGGGGCGTCTATGGC.

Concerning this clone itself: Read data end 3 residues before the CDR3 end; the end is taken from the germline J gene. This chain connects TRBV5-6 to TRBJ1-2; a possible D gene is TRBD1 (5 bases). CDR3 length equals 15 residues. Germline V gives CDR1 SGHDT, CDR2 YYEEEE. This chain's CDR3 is CASSPTGGRLDTYTF. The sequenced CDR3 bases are TGTGCCAGCAGCCCCACCGGGGGAAGGTTGGATACC.

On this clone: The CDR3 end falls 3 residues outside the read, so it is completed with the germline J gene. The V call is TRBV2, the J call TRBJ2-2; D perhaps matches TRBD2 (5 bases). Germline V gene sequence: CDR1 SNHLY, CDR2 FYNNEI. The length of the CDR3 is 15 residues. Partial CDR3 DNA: TGTGCCAGCGAGACCGGGGAAATACATAATTCACCG. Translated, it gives CASETGEIHNSP. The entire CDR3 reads CASETGEIHNSPLFF.

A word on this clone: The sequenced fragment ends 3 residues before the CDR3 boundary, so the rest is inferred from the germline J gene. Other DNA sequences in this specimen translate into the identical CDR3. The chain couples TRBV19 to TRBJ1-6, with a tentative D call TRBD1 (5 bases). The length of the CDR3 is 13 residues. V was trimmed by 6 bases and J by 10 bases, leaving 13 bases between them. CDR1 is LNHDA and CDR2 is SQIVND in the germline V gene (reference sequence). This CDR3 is CASSPPGQSPLHF. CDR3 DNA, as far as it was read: TGTGCCAGTAGCCCTCCTGGACAATCACCC.

CDR3 amino acids: CASSLAVPSGVDEQFF. The CDR3 bases that were read are TGTGCCAGCAGCTTAGCAGTCCCTAGCGGGGTGGATGAG. The V call is TRBV7-8, the J call TRBJ2-1; 9 positions match TRBD2. The read halts 3 residues ahead of the CDR3 end, with the missing end drawn from the germline J gene. The CDR3 contains 16 residues. Trimming at V came to 0 bases and at J to 8 bases, leaving 8 bases not matched to a gene. Per germline, CDR1 SGHVS and CDR2 FQNEAQ.

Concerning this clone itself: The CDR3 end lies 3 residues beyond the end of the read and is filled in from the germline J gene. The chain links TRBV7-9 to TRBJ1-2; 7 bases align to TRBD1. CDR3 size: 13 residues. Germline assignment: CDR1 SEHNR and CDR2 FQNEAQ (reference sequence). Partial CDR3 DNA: TGTGCCAGCAGCTTAGCCGGGACAGCGGAC. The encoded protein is CASSLAGTAD. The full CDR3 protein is CASSLAGTADYTF.